The T cell receptor beta chain under discussion was sequenced for a study of T cell changes during pregnancy in multiple sclerosis. Sequencing was performed with immunoSEQ multiplex PCR; in TCRdb, only in-frame clones are kept and a portion is missing. Seen here are around 37,000 clones, roughly 90% observed once, and the top ten hold roughly 29%. Deletions cut 0 bases from V and 0 bases from J, with 7 bases between. CDR3 size: 14 residues. CDR1 and CDR2 from the germline V gene are SGDLS and YYNGEE. This clonotype was obtained from a female donor with multiple sclerosis, enrolled in a pregnancy study. The starting material was CD8+ T cells from peripheral blood mononuclear cells, obtained before pregnancy. The chain carries TRBV9 and TRBJ2-7; no definite D call. The CDR3 loop reads CASSVDASSYEQYF. The CDR3 bases are TGTGCCAGCAGCGTAGATGCGTCCTCCTACGAGCAGTACTTC.